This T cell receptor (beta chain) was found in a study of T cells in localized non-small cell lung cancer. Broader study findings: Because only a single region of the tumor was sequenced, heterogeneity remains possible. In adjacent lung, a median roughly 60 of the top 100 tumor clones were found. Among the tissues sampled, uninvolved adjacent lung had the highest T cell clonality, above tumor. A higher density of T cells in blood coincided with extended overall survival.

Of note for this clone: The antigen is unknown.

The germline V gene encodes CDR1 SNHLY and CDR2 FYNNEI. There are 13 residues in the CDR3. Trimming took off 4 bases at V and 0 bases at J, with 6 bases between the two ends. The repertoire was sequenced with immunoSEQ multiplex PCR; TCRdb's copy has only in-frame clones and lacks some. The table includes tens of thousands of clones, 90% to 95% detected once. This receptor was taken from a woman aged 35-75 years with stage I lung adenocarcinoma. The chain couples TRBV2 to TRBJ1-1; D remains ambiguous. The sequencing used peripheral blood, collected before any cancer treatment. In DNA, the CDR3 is TGTGCCAGCAGTGTGTGGATGAACACTGAAGCTTTCTTT. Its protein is CASSVWMNTEAFF.